The present TCR beta chain was sequenced within a study of T cell responses to AZD1222 COVID-19 vaccine. On this clone itself: Its target is unknown.

Here immunoSEQ multiplex PCR was the method, and the copy in TCRdb shows in-frame clones only, minus some. The table lists fewer than 110,000 clones, 80% to 90% of them singletons, with about 10% in the top ten. Study outcomes and limitations: Vaccine-associated CD4 TCRs ranged over spike, dominating at 160-218 and 743-854. At baseline, just 5 or 6 AZD1222 recipients tested seropositive. Donors, mostly white British, included more females; clonal diversity was possibly underestimated.

The CDR3 sequence is 16 residues long. Per the germline V gene, CDR1 is MNHEY and CDR2 is SVGAGI. With 3 bases clipped from V and 2 bases from J, the junction kept 6 bases outside the gene matches. This clonotype originated in an adult who received the AZD1222 COVID-19 vaccine. Sequences were derived from peripheral blood, sampled 28 days after the second AZD1222 dose. V is TRBV6-5 and J is TRBJ2-3; TRBD2 matches at 9 bases. The CDR3 sequence: CASSYLLAGHTDTQYF. The CDR3 nucleotides are TGTGCCAGCAGTTATTTACTAGCGGGTCACACAGATACGCAGTATTTT.